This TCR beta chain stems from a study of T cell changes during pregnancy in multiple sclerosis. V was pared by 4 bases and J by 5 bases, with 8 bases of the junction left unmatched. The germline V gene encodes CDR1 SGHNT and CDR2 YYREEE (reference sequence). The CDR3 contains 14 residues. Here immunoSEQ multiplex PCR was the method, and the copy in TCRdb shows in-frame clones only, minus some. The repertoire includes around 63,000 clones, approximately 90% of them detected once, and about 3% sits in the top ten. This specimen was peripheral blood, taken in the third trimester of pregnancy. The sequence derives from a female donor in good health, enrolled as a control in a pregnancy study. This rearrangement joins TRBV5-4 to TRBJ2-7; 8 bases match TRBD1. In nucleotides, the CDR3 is TGTGCCAGCAGCCTGGACAGGGTCTTCGACGAGCAGTACTTC. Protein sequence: CASSLDRVFDEQYF.